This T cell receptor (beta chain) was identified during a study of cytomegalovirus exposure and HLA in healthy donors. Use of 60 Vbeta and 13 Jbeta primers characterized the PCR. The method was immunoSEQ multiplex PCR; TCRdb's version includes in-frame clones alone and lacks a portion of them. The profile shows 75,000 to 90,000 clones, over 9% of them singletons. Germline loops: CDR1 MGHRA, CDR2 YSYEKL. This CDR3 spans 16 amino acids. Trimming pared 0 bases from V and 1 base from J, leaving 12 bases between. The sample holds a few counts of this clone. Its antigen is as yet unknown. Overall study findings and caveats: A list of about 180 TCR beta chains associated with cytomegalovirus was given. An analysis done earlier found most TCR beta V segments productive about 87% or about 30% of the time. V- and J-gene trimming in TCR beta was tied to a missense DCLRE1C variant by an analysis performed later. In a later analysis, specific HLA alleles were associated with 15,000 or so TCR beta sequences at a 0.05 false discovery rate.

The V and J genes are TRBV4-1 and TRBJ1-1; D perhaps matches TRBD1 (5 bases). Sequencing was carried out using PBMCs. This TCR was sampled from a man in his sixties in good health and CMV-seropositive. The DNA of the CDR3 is TGCGCCAGCAGCCAAGATTGGAGACAGACGAACACTGAAGCTTTCTTT. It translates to CASSQDWRQTNTEAFF.